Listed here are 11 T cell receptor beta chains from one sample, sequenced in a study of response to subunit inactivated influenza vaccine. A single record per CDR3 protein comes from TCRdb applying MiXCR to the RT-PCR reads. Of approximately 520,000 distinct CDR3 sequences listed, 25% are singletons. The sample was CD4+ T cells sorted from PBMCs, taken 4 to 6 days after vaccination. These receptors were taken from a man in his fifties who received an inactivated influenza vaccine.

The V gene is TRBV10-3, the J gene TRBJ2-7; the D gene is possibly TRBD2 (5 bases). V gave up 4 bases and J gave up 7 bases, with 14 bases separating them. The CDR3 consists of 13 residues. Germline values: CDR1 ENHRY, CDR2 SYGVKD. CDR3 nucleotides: TGTGCCATCAGTGTAGGTCAAGAGGGAGAGCAGTACTTC. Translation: CAISVGQEGEQYF.

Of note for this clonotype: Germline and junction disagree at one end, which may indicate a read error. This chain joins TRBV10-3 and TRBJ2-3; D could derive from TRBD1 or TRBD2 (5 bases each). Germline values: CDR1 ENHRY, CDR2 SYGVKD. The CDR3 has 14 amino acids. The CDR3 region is CAITERAGTDTQSF. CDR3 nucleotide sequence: TGTGCCATCACAGAGAGGGCAGGGACGGATACGCAGTCTTTT.

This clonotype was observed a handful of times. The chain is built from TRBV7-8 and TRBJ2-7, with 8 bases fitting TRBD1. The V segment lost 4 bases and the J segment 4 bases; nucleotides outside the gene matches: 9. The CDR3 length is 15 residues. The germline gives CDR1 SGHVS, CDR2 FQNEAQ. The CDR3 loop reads CASSSRQGARYEQYF. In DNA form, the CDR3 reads TGTGCCAGCAGCTCACGTCAGGGGGCTAGGTACGAGCAGTACTTC.

DNA for the CDR3: TGTGCCAGCAGTTTATCGGGACAGGTCTACGAGCAGTACTTC. Its protein is CASSLSGQVYEQYF. V usage is TRBV28 and J usage is TRBJ2-7, with 8 bases aligning to TRBD1. With V trimmed by 1 base and J by 3 bases, 2 bases remained unmatched. Germline V gene data show CDR1 as MDHEN and CDR2 as SYDVKM. The CDR3 length is 14 residues. The variable domain in full, with the rest retrieved from reference TRBV28 and TRBJ2-7, is DVKVTQSSRYLVKRTGEKVFLECVQDMDHENMFWYRQDPGLGLRLIYFSYDVKMKEKGDIPEGYSVSREKKERFSLILESASTNQTSMYLCASSLSGQVYEQYFGPGTRLTVT.

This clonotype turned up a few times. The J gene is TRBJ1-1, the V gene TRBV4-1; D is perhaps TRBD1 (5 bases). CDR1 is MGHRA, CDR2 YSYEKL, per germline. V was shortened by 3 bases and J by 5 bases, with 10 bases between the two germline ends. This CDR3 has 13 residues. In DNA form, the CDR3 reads TGCGCCAGCAGCCAGTCGGGGCAGACTGAAGCTTTCTTT. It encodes CASSQSGQTEAFF.

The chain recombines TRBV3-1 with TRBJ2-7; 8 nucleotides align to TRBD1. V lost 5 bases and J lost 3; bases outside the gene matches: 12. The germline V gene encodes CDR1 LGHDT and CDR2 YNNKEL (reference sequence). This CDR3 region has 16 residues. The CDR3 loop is CASSETAGGMGYEQYF. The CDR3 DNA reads TGTGCCAGCAGCGAAACTGCAGGGGGCATGGGCTACGAGCAGTACTTC.

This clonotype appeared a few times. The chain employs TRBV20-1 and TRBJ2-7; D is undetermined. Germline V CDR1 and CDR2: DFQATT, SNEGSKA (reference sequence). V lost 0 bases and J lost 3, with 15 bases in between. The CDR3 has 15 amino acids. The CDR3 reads CSAREFQQWSYEQYF. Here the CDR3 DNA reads TGCAGTGCTAGAGAGTTCCAGCAGTGGAGCTACGAGCAGTACTTC.

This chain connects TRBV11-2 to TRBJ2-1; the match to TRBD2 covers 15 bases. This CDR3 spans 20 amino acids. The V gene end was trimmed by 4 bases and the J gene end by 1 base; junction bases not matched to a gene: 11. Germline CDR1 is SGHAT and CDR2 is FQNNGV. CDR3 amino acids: CASSYKTGLAGGLSYNEQFF. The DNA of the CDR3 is TGTGCCAGCAGCTACAAAACCGGACTAGCGGGAGGGCTGTCCTACAATGAGCAGTTCTTC.

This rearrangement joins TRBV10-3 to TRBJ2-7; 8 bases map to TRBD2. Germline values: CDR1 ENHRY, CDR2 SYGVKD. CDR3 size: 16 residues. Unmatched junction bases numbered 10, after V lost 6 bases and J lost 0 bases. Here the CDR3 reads CAISPRVAGNSYEQYF. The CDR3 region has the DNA TGTGCCATCAGCCCAAGGGTAGCGGGGAACTCCTACGAGCAGTACTTC.

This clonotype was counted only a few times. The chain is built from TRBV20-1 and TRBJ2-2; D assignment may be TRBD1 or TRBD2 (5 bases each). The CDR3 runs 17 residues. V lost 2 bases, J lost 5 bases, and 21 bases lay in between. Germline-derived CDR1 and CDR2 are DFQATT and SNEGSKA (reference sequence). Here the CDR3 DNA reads TGCAGTGCTAGACACTCTGGGGGAATCCGAGGGACCGGGGAGCTGTTTTTT. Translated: CSARHSGGIRGTGELFF.

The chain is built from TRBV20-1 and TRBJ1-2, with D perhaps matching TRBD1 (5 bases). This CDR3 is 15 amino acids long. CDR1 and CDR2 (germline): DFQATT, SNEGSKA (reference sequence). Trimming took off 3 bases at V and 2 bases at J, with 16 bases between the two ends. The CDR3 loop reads CSASPAGRGNYGYTF. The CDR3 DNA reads TGCAGTGCTAGCCCCGCGGGGAGGGGAAACTATGGCTACACCTTC.